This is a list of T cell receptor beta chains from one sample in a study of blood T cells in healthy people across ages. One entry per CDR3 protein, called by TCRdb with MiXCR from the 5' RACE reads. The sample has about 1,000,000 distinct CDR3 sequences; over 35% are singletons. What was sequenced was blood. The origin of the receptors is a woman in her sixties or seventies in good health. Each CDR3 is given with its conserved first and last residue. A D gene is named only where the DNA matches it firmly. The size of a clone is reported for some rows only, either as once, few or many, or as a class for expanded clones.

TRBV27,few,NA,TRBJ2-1,TGTGCCAGCAGTTTATCCAGGGCAGGGGAGCAGTTCTTC,CASSLSRAGEQFF
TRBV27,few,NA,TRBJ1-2,TGTGCCAGCAGTTTTACAGGCCGAACTTATGGCTACACCTTC,CASSFTGRTYGYTF
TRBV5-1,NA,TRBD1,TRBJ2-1,TGCGCCAGCAGCCACGACAGGGCCCCGAACAATGAGCAGTTCTTC,CASSHDRAPNNEQFF
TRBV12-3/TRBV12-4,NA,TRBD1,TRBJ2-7,TGTGCCAGCAGTACCGGGACAGACTACGAGCAGTACTTC,CASSTGTDYEQYF
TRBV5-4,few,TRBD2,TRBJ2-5,TGTGCCAGCAGCTTGGTTACTAGCGGACAAGAGACCCAGTACTTC,CASSLVTSGQETQYF
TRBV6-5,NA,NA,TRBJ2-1,TGTGCCAGCAGTTACTCAACGGGATTCTACAATGAGCAGTTCTTC,CASSYSTGFYNEQFF
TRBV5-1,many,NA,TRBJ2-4,TGCGCCAGCAGCTATCAGCAGTACTTC,CASSYQQYF
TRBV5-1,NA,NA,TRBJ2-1,TGCGCCAGCAGCTTGGCCGTAGACTCCTTCGGCCATGAGCAGTTCTTC,CASSLAVDSFGHEQFF
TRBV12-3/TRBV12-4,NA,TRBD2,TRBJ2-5,TGTGCCAGCAGTATGAGCGGGAGTAGTGAGCAGTACTTC,CASSMSGSSEQYF
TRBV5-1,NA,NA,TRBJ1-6,TGCGCCAGCAGAGCCGGGATTGCCTATAATTCACCCCTCCACTTT,CASRAGIAYNSPLHF
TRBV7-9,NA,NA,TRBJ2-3,TGTGCCAACAGCCATCGACTCCCGCAGTTCACAGATACGCAGTATTTT,CANSHRLPQFTDTQYF
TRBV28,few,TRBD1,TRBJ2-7,TGTGCCAGCAGCTTCAGGGGGTTGCACGAGCAGTACTTC,CASSFRGLHEQYF
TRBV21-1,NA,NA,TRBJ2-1,TGTGCCAGCAGCAACCGGACAGCTCAGCCATGGCAGCAGTTCTTC,CASSNRTAQPWQQFF
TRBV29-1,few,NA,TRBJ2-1,TGCAGCGTTGAAGAAACCAGTCGGGCCAATGAGCAGTTCTTC,CSVEETSRANEQFF
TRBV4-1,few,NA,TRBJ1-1,TGCGCCAGCAGCAAACAGGAGGGTAGGACTGAAGCTTTCTTT,CASSKQEGRTEAFF
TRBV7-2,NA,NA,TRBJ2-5,TGTGCCAGCAGCCGTGGCTTGGGCCAAGAGACCCAGTACTTC,CASSRGLGQETQYF
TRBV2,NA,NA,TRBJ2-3,TGTGCCAGCAAGGCAGCGTCGTCTCGGGATACGCAGTATTTT,CASKAASSRDTQYF
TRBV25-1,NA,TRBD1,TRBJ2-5,TGTGCCAGCAGGACCACAGGGGGCGAAGAGACCCAGTACTTC,CASRTTGGEETQYF
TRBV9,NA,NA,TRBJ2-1,TGTGCCAGCAGCGTGGGGGCTGGCTGGGGGGGCGAGGACAATGAGCAGTTCTTC,CASSVGAGWGGEDNEQFF
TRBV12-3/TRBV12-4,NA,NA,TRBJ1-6,TGTGCCAGCAGTGAGGGACCGCCGAGTTATAACCTCCACTTT,CASSEGPPSYNLHF
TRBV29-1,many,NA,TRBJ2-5,TGCAGCGTTGAAGTTAGGCTAAGGGAGACCCAGTACTTC,CSVEVRLRETQYF
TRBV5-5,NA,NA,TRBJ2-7,TGTGCCAGCATCAGAAGCTCCTACGAGCAGTACTTC,CASIRSSYEQYF
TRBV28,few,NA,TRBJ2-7,TGTGCCAGCAGTTTCAAAGGGGGGGGTTACGAGCAGTACTTC,CASSFKGGGYEQYF
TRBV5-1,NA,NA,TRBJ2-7,TGCGCCAGCAGCTTAAACGGGCCTCCAGAACGCCAGTACTTC,CASSLNGPPERQYF
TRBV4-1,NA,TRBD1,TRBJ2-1,TGCGCCAGCAGCCAGGACCCCGGACAGGGAGACGATGAGCAGTTCTTC,CASSQDPGQGDDEQFF
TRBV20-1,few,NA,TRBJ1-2,TGCAGTGCTAGGGCCGGCTACACCTTC,CSARAGYTF
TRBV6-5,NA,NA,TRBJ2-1,TGTGCCAGCAGTCAAGCAGGGGTCCATGAGCAGTTCTTC,CASSQAGVHEQFF
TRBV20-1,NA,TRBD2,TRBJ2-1,TGCAGTGCTAGAGGGGAGGGGGGGACTAGCCCGAACAATGAGCAGTTCTTC,CSARGEGGTSPNNEQFF
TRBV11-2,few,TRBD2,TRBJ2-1,TGTGCCAGCAGCTTAATTAGCGGGAGCCCCAATGAGCAGTTCTTC,CASSLISGSPNEQFF
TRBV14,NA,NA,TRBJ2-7,TGTGCCAGCAGCCAAAGCCAGCGGACTTACGAGCAGTACTTC,CASSQSQRTYEQYF
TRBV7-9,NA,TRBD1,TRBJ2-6,TGTGCCAGCAGCTTGCGGACAGGGGGTTCTGAGGCCAACGTCCTGACTTTC,CASSLRTGGSEANVLTF
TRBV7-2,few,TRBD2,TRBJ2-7,TGTGCCAGCAGCTACAGGACTAGCTCGGCTGGGGAGCAGTACTTC,CASSYRTSSAGEQYF
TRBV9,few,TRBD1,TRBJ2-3,TGTGCCAGCAGCGTAACAGGGGGCGTTTCTAGCACAGATACGCAGTATTTT,CASSVTGGVSSTDTQYF
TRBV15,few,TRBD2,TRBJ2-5,TGTGCCACCAGCAGAAGTACGACTAGCGGGAAGGAAGAGACCCAGTACTTC,CATSRSTTSGKEETQYF
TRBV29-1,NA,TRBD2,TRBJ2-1,TGCGGAACCGGACGAGCGGGAGGGAATGAGCAGTTCTTC,CGTGRAGGNEQFF
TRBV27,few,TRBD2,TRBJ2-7,TGTGCCAGCAGTTCCAAACCTATCGGCCTCGGGAGGGAGCAGTACTTC,CASSSKPIGLGREQYF
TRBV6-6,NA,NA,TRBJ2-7,TGTGCCAGCAGTTATAAGGGTAGCATCTACGAGCAGTACTTC,CASSYKGSIYEQYF
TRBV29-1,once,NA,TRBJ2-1,TGCAGCGTTGAAGCCCTGATGGCGGAAGCCTACAATGAGCAGTTCTTC,CSVEALMAEAYNEQFF
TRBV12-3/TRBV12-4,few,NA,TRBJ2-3,TGTGCCAGCAGTTTAGTGGACGGAGGATACACAGATACGCAGTATTTT,CASSLVDGGYTDTQYF
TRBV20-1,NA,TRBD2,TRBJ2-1,TGCAGTGCTAGAGAACTAGCGGGAGGCTCTGAGCAGTTCTTC,CSARELAGGSEQFF